The sequence of this TCR beta chain was determined in a study of T cells in Graves' hyperthyroidism and ophthalmopathy. The CDR3 extends over 18 amino acids. Trimming removed 0 bases from V and 2 bases from J, with 19 bases in between. Germline CDR1 and CDR2: SGHKS and YYEKEE (reference sequence). This clonotype has at least ten counts. Over 18 months, lack of ophthalmopathy progression marked Graves' hyperthyroidism as stable. Clinicians diagnosed patients from clinical symptoms, serum thyroxine and TRAb, thyroid ultrasound and orbital computed tomography. From RNA transcripts, TCR beta CDR3 regions were amplified. Initially, a first-round RT-PCR of the TCR CDR3 employed the HTBI primer set. TCRdb reprocessed the multiplex PCR reads with MiXCR, giving one entry per CDR3 protein. Of about 560,000 distinct CDR3 sequences listed, 12% to 15% are singletons.

Sequencing used blood. The receptor was derived from a woman in her thirties or forties with Graves' hyperthyroidism. The chain uses TRBV5-5 and TRBJ2-3; a weak D match, TRBD1 (6 bases). In DNA, the CDR3 is TGTGCCAGCAGCTTGGTCCATCGCCGGGACACCCTCACAGATACGCAGTATTTT. Translated: CASSLVHRRDTLTDTQYF.